The clone carrying this T cell receptor beta chain was observed many times. The source of the sample is a study of Graves' ophthalmopathy and Graves' hyperthyroidism. Germline loops: CDR1 SQVTM, CDR2 ANQGSEA. This CDR3 is built from 11 residues. Trimming left V 4 bases short and J 9 bases short, with 12 bases between. Every ophthalmopathy donor presented moderate-to-severe activity, CAS ≥3, NOSPECS ≥4 and duration under 3 months. It was on clinical symptoms, serum thyroxine, TRAb, thyroid ultrasound and orbital computed tomography that diagnosis relied. Amplified TCR beta CDR3 regions were obtained using RNA transcripts as template. The library came from an HTBI-primed first-round RT-PCR and a second-round multiplex PCR. In TCRdb, the multiplex PCR reads were re-called with MiXCR into one record per CDR3 protein. Of over 150,000 distinct CDR3 sequences listed, more than 30% are singletons.

Sequencing input: peripheral blood. This chain joins TRBV29-1 and TRBJ1-2, with D perhaps TRBD1 (5 bases). This TCR came from a woman aged 40 to 50 with Graves' ophthalmopathy. CDR3 sequence: CSVVTDNRYTF. In DNA form, the CDR3 reads TGCAGCGTTGTGACGGACAACCGCTACACCTTC. Full variable domain (rest looked up from reference TRBV29-1 and TRBJ1-2): SAVISQKPSRDICQRGTSLTIQCQVDSQVTMMFWYRQQPGQSLTLIATANQGSEATYESGFVIDKFPISRPNLTFSTLTVSNMSPEDSSIYLCSVVTDNRYTFGSGTRLTVV.